The 26 T cell receptor beta chains reported below all come from one sample, sequenced in a study of beta chain features in type 1 diabetes. All of the isolated RNA was reverse transcribed, so expressed TCRB transcripts were sequenced. Using immunoSEQ multiplex PCR, the repertoire was profiled, and TCRdb retains in-frame clones only, with some absent. The sample records approximately 380,000 clones, less than 15% being singletons. Source material: naive CD4+ T cells from blood. Receptors were obtained from a woman aged 18 to 35 in good health.

This clone has a handful of counts. The chain couples TRBV10-3 to TRBJ2-1; 11 positions match TRBD2. V trimming: 8 bases; J trimming: 7 bases; junction bases outside the gene matches: 4. Germline V lookup: CDR1 ENHRY, CDR2 SYGVKD. The CDR3 has 13 amino acids. CDR3 in DNA: TGTGCCATCGGGACTAGCGGATTAAATGAGCAGTTCTTC. This sequence encodes CAIGTSGLNEQFF.

This clone came up a few times. The chain carries TRBV18 and TRBJ2-7, with 10 bases identical to TRBD2. Per the germline V gene, CDR1 is KGHSH and CDR2 is LQKENI. The CDR3 has 16 residues. V lost 0 bases and J lost 3; bases outside the gene matches: 5. In nucleotides, the CDR3 is TGTGCCAGCTCACCACCGGCTAGCGGGAGATTCTACGAGCAGTACTTC. Its protein product is CASSPPASGRFYEQYF.

A few counts support this clone. The chain is built from TRBV30 and TRBJ2-7, with a tentative D call TRBD1 (5 bases). This CDR3 spans 14 amino acids. Germline CDR1 GTSNPN, CDR2 SVGIG (reference sequence). Trimming stripped 3 bases from V and 5 bases from J, with 17 bases between. CDR3 DNA sequence: TGTGCCTGGAGAAGACAGTCCCATGTTAACGAGCAGTACTTC. It encodes CAWRRQSHVNEQYF.

This sequence joins TRBV7-9 and TRBJ2-3; 11 bases fit TRBD2. V was pared by 9 bases and J by 0 bases, with 14 bases of the junction left unmatched. This CDR3 has 18 residues. Germline V CDR1 and CDR2: SEHNR, FQNEAQ (reference sequence). The CDR3 DNA sequence: TGTGCCAGTCCCCTCCCCGGGACTAGCGGCAGAAGCACAGATACGCAGTATTTT. It encodes CASPLPGTSGRSTDTQYF.

This clone was seen a handful of times. The chain joins TRBV11-2 to TRBJ2-1, with 15 bases matching TRBD2. Trimming at V came to 2 bases and at J to 15 bases, leaving 5 bases not matched to a gene. Germline loops: CDR1 SGHAT, CDR2 FQNNGV. This CDR3 spans 14 amino acids. CDR3 protein: CASSLRTSGRAVFF. CDR3 sequence (DNA): TGTGCCAGCAGCTTAAGGACTAGCGGGAGGGCCGTGTTCTTC. Supplemented by reference TRBV11-2 and TRBJ2-1, the full variable domain reads EAGVAQSPRYKIIEKRQSVAFWCNPISGHATLYWYQQILGQGPKLLIQFQNNGVVDDSQLPKDRFSAERLKGVDSTLKIQPAKLEDSAVYLCASSLRTSGRAVFFGPGTRLTVL.

This clone was observed a few times. The chain has TRBV9 and TRBJ2-2, with D hard to call. Trimming stripped 0 bases from V and 1 base from J, with 7 bases between. The CDR3 length is 15 residues. Per the germline V gene, CDR1 is SGDLS and CDR2 is YYNGEE. The CDR3 sequence is CASSVVERNTGELFF. CDR3 DNA sequence: TGTGCCAGCAGCGTAGTTGAGCGGAACACCGGGGAGCTGTTTTTT.

This clone occurred a few times. V usage is TRBV30 and J usage is TRBJ1-2; possibly TRBD1 for D (6 bases). The germline CDR1 and CDR2 sequences are GTSNPN and SVGIG (reference sequence). V was cut by 2 bases and J by 7 bases, with 14 bases left in between. The CDR3 is 13 amino acids. CDR3 amino acids: CAWSLGKGVGYTF. In nucleotides, the CDR3 is TGTGCCTGGAGTCTCGGCAAGGGGGTTGGCTACACCTTC.

The rearrangement links TRBV19 to TRBJ2-3, with TRBD1 matching over 7 bases. This CDR3 region has 13 residues. V shed 7 bases, J shed 4 bases, and the junction held 5 bases outside the gene matches. The germline CDR1 and CDR2 sequences are LNHDA and SQIVND (reference sequence). The CDR3 DNA sequence: TGTGCCAGTAAGAGGGGGCGTGCAGATACGCAGTATTTT. It encodes CASKRGRADTQYF.

This clone was recorded a few times. The gene calls are TRBV29-1 and TRBJ2-2, with 7 bases lining up with TRBD1. CDR1 SQVTM and CDR2 ANQGSEA come from the germline V gene. The CDR3 covers 13 residues. With 7 bases clipped from V and 4 bases from J, the junction kept 6 bases outside the gene matches. CDR3 protein: CSGRQGGTGELFF. CDR3 in DNA: TGCAGCGGGAGACAGGGTGGCACCGGGGAGCTGTTTTTT.

A few counts support this clone. The V gene is TRBV7-2, the J gene TRBJ2-7; D may be TRBD2 (6 bases). This CDR3 is 13 amino acids long. Germline CDR1 reads SGHTA; CDR2 reads FQGNSA. Trimming stripped 1 base from V and 8 bases from J, with 12 bases between. In DNA, the CDR3 is TGTGCCAGCAGCTTAGTCCGGGGGAACCAGCAGTACTTC. This gives the protein CASSLVRGNQQYF.

The chain uses TRBV7-2 and TRBJ2-5; D perhaps matches TRBD2 (6 bases). CDR3 size: 15 residues. Trimming cost V 7 bases and J 5 bases, with 20 bases left between them. Germline V gives CDR1 SGHTA, CDR2 FQGNSA. Written as DNA, the CDR3 is TGTGCCAGCAACAAGGAGGGGACTTCACCGGAGACCCAGTACTTC. It codes for CASNKEGTSPETQYF.

This clone was seen a handful of times. V is TRBV29-1 and J is TRBJ1-1; 11 nucleotides align to TRBD1. Trimming cost V 4 bases and J 5 bases; bases outside gene matches: 9. The CDR3 spans 15 residues. CDR1 and CDR2 from the germline V gene are SQVTM and ANQGSEA. The CDR3: CSVVETDRGRTEAFF. The DNA for the CDR3 is TGCAGCGTTGTAGAAACGGACAGGGGGCGAACTGAAGCTTTCTTT.

This clone came up a few times. V gene TRBV29-1 combines with J gene TRBJ1-1; 7 bases map to TRBD1. This CDR3 is built from 13 residues. CDR1 is SQVTM and CDR2 is ANQGSEA in the germline V gene. Trimming took 6 bases from V and 5 from J; bases not matched to a gene: 9. CDR3 in amino acids: CSVIRTGSTEAFF. The CDR3 nucleotides are TGCAGCGTAATTCGGACAGGTTCAACTGAAGCTTTCTTT. Combining the CDR3 with reference TRBV29-1 and TRBJ1-1 gives the whole variable domain SAVISQKPSRDICQRGTSLTIQCQVDSQVTMMFWYRQQPGQSLTLIATANQGSEATYESGFVIDKFPISRPNLTFSTLTVSNMSPEDSSIYLCSVIRTGSTEAFFGQGTRLTVV.

This clone has more than one count but fewer than ten. The CDR3 loop is CASSPVGSGSGNEQFF. As DNA, the CDR3 is TGCGCCAGCAGCCCCGTTGGTAGCGGGAGTGGCAATGAGCAGTTCTTC. The chain has TRBV5-1 and TRBJ2-1; 9 bases agree with TRBD2. From germline, CDR1 is SGHRS and CDR2 YFSETQ. The CDR3 loop spans 16 amino acids. The junction had 11 bases not matched to a gene; V was cut back by 4 bases and J by 6 bases.

The chain couples TRBV29-1 to TRBJ2-5, with D maybe TRBD1 (6 bases). Looked up from germline, CDR1 is SQVTM and CDR2 is ANQGSEA. V lost 1 base, J lost 4 bases, and 13 bases lay in between. This CDR3 region has 14 residues. CDR3 sequence reads: CSVEGLRGTETQYF. The CDR3 region has the DNA TGCAGCGTTGAAGGGCTCAGGGGAACAGAGACCCAGTACTTC.

The chain links TRBV4-1 to TRBJ2-7; TRBD1 agrees at 7 bases. The ends lost 3 bases at V and 2 bases at J; junction bases unmatched: 10. CDR1 MGHRA and CDR2 YSYEKL come from the germline V gene. The length of the CDR3 is 16 residues. The CDR3 here is CASSQELNRGTYEQYF. In DNA form, the CDR3 reads TGCGCCAGCAGCCAGGAACTAAACAGGGGAACCTACGAGCAGTACTTC.

This clone came up a few times. V is TRBV30 and J is TRBJ2-1; no firm D call. Germline CDR1 and CDR2: GTSNPN and SVGIG (reference sequence). The CDR3 has 13 amino acids. Between the trimmed V and J ends, which lost 0 bases and 9 bases, there was a span of 12 bases. Here the CDR3 reads CAWSVLAKREQFF. The CDR3 DNA reads as TGTGCCTGGAGTGTACTGGCTAAGCGTGAGCAGTTCTTC.

The rearrangement uses TRBV7-6 and TRBJ1-1; no definite D call. From germline, CDR1 is SGHVS and CDR2 FNYEAQ. Trimming removed 1 base from V and 0 bases from J, with 9 bases in between. This CDR3 comprises 15 residues. The CDR3 sequence is CASSLGRRLNTEAFF. The CDR3 DNA is TGTGCCAGCAGCTTAGGACGGAGGCTGAACACTGAAGCTTTCTTT.

This clone was seen a few times. The chain employs TRBV30 and TRBJ1-5; D not certain. V gave up 3 bases and J gave up 9 bases, with 12 bases separating them. Germline CDR1 GTSNPN, CDR2 SVGIG (reference sequence). The CDR3 runs 12 residues. CDR3: CAWSKGVGPQHF. CDR3 nucleotides: TGTGCCTGGAGCAAGGGAGTTGGGCCCCAGCATTTT.

The V gene is TRBV28, the J gene TRBJ2-3; D might be TRBD1 (6 bases). CDR1 and CDR2 (germline): MDHEN, SYDVKM. The CDR3 contains 15 residues. The ends were cut back, 6 bases at V and 0 bases at J, with 13 bases in the middle. The CDR3: CASRARGISTDTQYF. In nucleotides, the CDR3 is TGTGCCAGCAGAGCTAGGGGGATTAGCACAGATACGCAGTATTTT.

V gene TRBV10-3 combines with J gene TRBJ2-5, with D possibly TRBD1 on 5 matching bases. Germline CDR1 and CDR2: ENHRY and SYGVKD. The CDR3 covers 13 residues. V lost 7 bases and J 2 bases, leaving 11 bases between the germline ends. CDR3 sequence (DNA): TGTGCCATCATGGGGCAGCTACAAGAGACCCAGTACTTC. Its protein product is CAIMGQLQETQYF.

This clone was seen only a few times. The V call is TRBV5-1, the J call TRBJ2-1, with D possibly matching TRBD1 (5 bases). Germline V lookup: CDR1 SGHRS, CDR2 YFSETQ. The V end was cut by 1 base, the J end by 7 bases, with 12 bases between. The CDR3 covers 14 residues. Written as DNA, the CDR3 is TGCGCCAGCAGCTTGCAGGGCCTTCAGAATGAGCAGTTCTTC. It codes for CASSLQGLQNEQFF. Full variable domain (missing parts from reference TRBV5-1 and TRBJ2-1): KAGVTQTPRYLIKTRGQQVTLSCSPISGHRSVSWYQQTPGQGLQFLFEYFSETQRNKGNFPGRFSGRQFSNSRSEMNVSTLELGDSALYLCASSLQGLQNEQFFGPGTRLTVL.

The chain couples TRBV7-9 to TRBJ2-4; D remains ambiguous. The length of the CDR3 is 12 residues. CDR1 and CDR2 from the germline V gene are SEHNR and FQNEAQ (reference sequence). The germline V and J ends were trimmed by 5 bases and 3 bases, with 5 bases remaining between them. In nucleotides, the CDR3 is TGTGCCAGCAGCACTGACAAAAACATTCAGTACTTC. Residues: CASSTDKNIQYF.

This clone has only a few counts. The chain links TRBV5-1 to TRBJ1-4; 9 nucleotides agree with TRBD1. The germline gives CDR1 SGHRS, CDR2 YFSETQ. J gave up 3 bases and V 4 bases, and 4 bases lay outside the gene matches. CDR3 length equals 15 residues. CDR3 protein: CASSHRGPPNEKLFF. The CDR3 DNA is TGCGCCAGCAGCCACAGGGGGCCACCTAATGAAAAACTGTTTTTT.

This sequence joins TRBV30 and TRBJ2-1, with D perhaps matching TRBD2 (5 bases). CDR1 is GTSNPN and CDR2 is SVGIG in the germline V gene (reference sequence). V gave up 2 bases and J gave up 9 bases, with 11 bases separating them. This CDR3 region has 12 residues. The CDR3 sequence is CAWSPGSGEQFF. The CDR3 region has the DNA TGTGCCTGGAGTCCGGGGTCCGGTGAGCAGTTCTTC.

This chain joins TRBV28 and TRBJ2-1; possibly TRBD1 for D (5 bases). Germline assignment: CDR1 MDHEN and CDR2 SYDVKM. V was trimmed by 9 bases and J by 4 bases, leaving 28 bases between them. This CDR3 spans 18 amino acids. Here the CDR3 reads CASLPVLGPGRLYNEQFF. The CDR3 DNA reads as TGTGCCAGTTTGCCCGTCCTGGGGCCCGGAAGATTATACAATGAGCAGTTCTTC. Based on the CDR3 plus reference TRBV28 and TRBJ2-1, the full variable domain is DVKVTQSSRYLVKRTGEKVFLECVQDMDHENMFWYRQDPGLGLRLIYFSYDVKMKEKGDIPEGYSVSREKKERFSLILESASTNQTSMYLCASLPVLGPGRLYNEQFFGPGTRLTVL.